What follows is one T cell receptor (beta chain) and its context. Its antigen is unidentified. CDR1 is MNHEY and CDR2 is SVGAGI in the germline V gene. This CDR3 is 15 amino acids long. The V segment lost 6 bases and the J segment 1 base; nucleotides outside the gene matches: 7. Cells were stimulated nonspecifically with anti-CD3/anti-CD28 magnetic beads. CD4+ T cells upregulating both CD40 ligand and CD69 were sorted as responding cells. Before stimulation, PBMCs underwent CD8+ T cell depletion. This specimen belongs to a study of persistence of HIV-infected CD4 T cells. Study overall: Anti-CD3/anti-CD28 beads activated more cells than antigen stimulation did.

The immunoSEQ assay was version 4, run in survey mode. Only in-frame clones appear in the TCRdb table, and some are missing; sequencing was by immunoSEQ multiplex PCR. The repertoire includes 35,000 to 55,000 clones, around 90% of them detected once, and 1% sits in the top ten. This TCR came from an adult man with HIV who was CMV-seropositive. The chain joins TRBV6-5 to TRBJ1-1; 8 nucleotides match TRBD1. This material consisted of CD4+ T cells sorted from PBMCs after 18-hour stimulation, taken from a patient who received antiretroviral therapy. The CDR3 here is CASSYGGTGNTEAFF. The CDR3 DNA is TGTGCCAGCAGCTATGGGGGGACAGGGAACACTGAAGCTTTCTTT.